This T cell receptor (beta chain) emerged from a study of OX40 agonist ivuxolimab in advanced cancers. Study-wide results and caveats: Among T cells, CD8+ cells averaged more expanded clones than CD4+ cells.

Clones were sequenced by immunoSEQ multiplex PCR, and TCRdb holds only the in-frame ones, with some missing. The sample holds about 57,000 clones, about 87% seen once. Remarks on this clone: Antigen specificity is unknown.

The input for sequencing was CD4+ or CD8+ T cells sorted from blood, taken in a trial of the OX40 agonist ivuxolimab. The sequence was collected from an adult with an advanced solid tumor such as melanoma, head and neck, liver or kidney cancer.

The CDR3: CASRARNTGELFF. CDR3 DNA sequence: TGTGCCAGCAGGGCTAGGAACACCGGGGAGCTGTTTTTT. This rearrangement joins TRBV28 to TRBJ2-2; D is undetermined. Germline lookup yields CDR1 MDHEN and CDR2 SYDVKM. Trimming removed 6 bases from V and 1 base from J, with 6 bases in between. The CDR3 spans 13 residues.